Listed below are T cell receptor beta chains from one sample, sequenced in a study of blood T cell repertoires in COVID-19. Measured with immunoSEQ multiplex PCR; TCRdb has only the in-frame clones, and not every one. The sample lists under 300,000 clones, 81% occurring once. The sequencing sample was made of peripheral blood. The receptors were sampled from a woman aged 55-70 years with active or convalescent COVID-19. The CDR3 runs from the conserved cysteine through the conserved F or W. Each record gives: J gene, V gene, CDR3 protein.

J gene: TRBJ2-6; V gene: TRBV2; CDR3 protein: CAIHRRTGQERSSGANVLTF
J gene: TRBJ1-1; V gene: TRBV2; CDR3 protein: CASSEVSTEAFF
J gene: TRBJ1-6; V gene: TRBV4-3; CDR3 protein: CASSQELHSSYNSPLHF
J gene: TRBJ1-1; V gene: TRBV19; CDR3 protein: CASSPRDREAFF
J gene: TRBJ2-1; V gene: TRBV18; CDR3 protein: CASSPPGQQFF
J gene: TRBJ1-2; V gene: TRBV10-3; CDR3 protein: CALRAGELYGYTF
J gene: TRBJ2-5; V gene: TRBV7-2; CDR3 protein: CASSPLAGGYQETQYF
J gene: TRBJ2-3; V gene: TRBV3-1/TRBV3-2; CDR3 protein: CASSQGLAGGLTDTQYF
J gene: TRBJ2-1; V gene: TRBV6-5; CDR3 protein: CASSYKGASSYNEQFF
J gene: TRBJ2-2; V gene: TRBV7-9; CDR3 protein: CASSLRSGAGELFF
J gene: TRBJ2-5; V gene: TRBV7-8; CDR3 protein: CASSPRGGGPQETQYF
J gene: TRBJ2-6; V gene: TRBV5-6; CDR3 protein: CASSGYGGANVLTF
J gene: TRBJ1-2; V gene: TRBV11-2; CDR3 protein: CASSLSPRAGALNYGYTF
J gene: TRBJ2-2; V gene: TRBV11-2; CDR3 protein: CASSLDGLATGELFF
J gene: TRBJ1-1; V gene: TRBV5-1; CDR3 protein: CASSLEGTVNTEAFF
J gene: TRBJ1-6; V gene: TRBV15; CDR3 protein: CATSPRATGDYSPLHF
J gene: TRBJ2-3; V gene: TRBV11-3; CDR3 protein: CASARDTYTDTQYF
J gene: TRBJ2-7; V gene: TRBV15; CDR3 protein: CATSFPGYEQYF
J gene: TRBJ2-1; V gene: TRBV5-1; CDR3 protein: CASSGGGGYNEQFF
J gene: TRBJ1-1; V gene: TRBV7-9; CDR3 protein: CASSLSLETAQNTEAFF
J gene: TRBJ2-7; V gene: TRBV27; CDR3 protein: CASSSGQGYEQYF
J gene: TRBJ2-5; V gene: TRBV10-3; CDR3 protein: CAISESKGMGQETQYF
J gene: TRBJ2-5; V gene: TRBV19; CDR3 protein: CASSSLAATVPGETQYF
J gene: TRBJ2-6; V gene: TRBV19; CDR3 protein: CASSPRGGQGAVGANVLTF
J gene: TRBJ1-5; V gene: TRBV25-1; CDR3 protein: CASSELGTGNQPQHF
J gene: TRBJ2-7; V gene: TRBV20-1; CDR3 protein: CSASREDRGPYEQYF
J gene: TRBJ1-3; V gene: TRBV4-1; CDR3 protein: CASSRNEGSAGNTIYF
J gene: TRBJ2-1; V gene: TRBV7-9; CDR3 protein: CASSSPPTGRNEQFF
J gene: TRBJ1-6; V gene: TRBV5-1; CDR3 protein: CASRRTSSYNSPLHF
J gene: TRBJ1-2; V gene: TRBV6-5; CDR3 protein: CASSTTGGAQGGYTF
J gene: TRBJ1-3; V gene: TRBV7-8; CDR3 protein: CASSTRTGSGNTIYF
J gene: TRBJ2-3; V gene: TRBV24-1; CDR3 protein: CATPPPGADTQYF
J gene: TRBJ1-4; V gene: TRBV2; CDR3 protein: CASSLRHPTNEKLFF
J gene: TRBJ1-1; V gene: TRBV5-1; CDR3 protein: CASRRTGGAEAFF
J gene: TRBJ1-1; V gene: TRBV7-9; CDR3 protein: CASTAAGAGEAFF
J gene: TRBJ2-1; V gene: TRBV7-8; CDR3 protein: CASSLGQGYASEQFF
J gene: TRBJ2-3; V gene: TRBV6-5; CDR3 protein: CASSQGRTDTQYF
J gene: TRBJ2-7; V gene: TRBV7-9; CDR3 protein: CASSKTGVSYEQYF
J gene: TRBJ2-7; V gene: TRBV27; CDR3 protein: CASSLHGSTGWMSYEQYF
J gene: TRBJ2-2; V gene: TRBV4-3; CDR3 protein: CASSQALAGTGRMGELFF
J gene: TRBJ1-6; V gene: TRBV14; CDR3 protein: CASSQAGIYNSPLHF
J gene: TRBJ1-1; V gene: TRBV2; CDR3 protein: CASSEVTGITEAFF
J gene: TRBJ2-1; V gene: TRBV4-2; CDR3 protein: CASSQDLGQVYNEQFF
J gene: TRBJ2-5; V gene: TRBV5-6; CDR3 protein: CASSLGTSLGETQYF
J gene: TRBJ1-2; V gene: TRBV3-1/TRBV3-2; CDR3 protein: CASSQDPGGRYTF
J gene: TRBJ2-1; V gene: TRBV6-1; CDR3 protein: CASSDTTGTDEQFF
J gene: TRBJ1-3; V gene: TRBV7-9; CDR3 protein: CASSPPYYDGTGGKNTIYF
J gene: TRBJ2-3; V gene: TRBV9; CDR3 protein: CASSVAAGTAPGDTDTQYF
J gene: TRBJ2-7; V gene: TRBV6-5; CDR3 protein: CASRHGTGGYEQYF
J gene: TRBJ2-5; V gene: TRBV27; CDR3 protein: CASSLFGRVQTQYF
J gene: TRBJ2-2; V gene: TRBV9; CDR3 protein: CASSVDRGTGELFF
J gene: TRBJ1-2; V gene: TRBV11-2; CDR3 protein: CASSILQGARGYTF
J gene: TRBJ1-2; V gene: TRBV6-6; CDR3 protein: CASSYVQGAYDGYTF
J gene: TRBJ2-2; V gene: TRBV9; CDR3 protein: CASSVESGTNTGELFF
J gene: TRBJ2-6; V gene: TRBV7-2; CDR3 protein: CASSLGGGLSGANVLTF
J gene: TRBJ2-7; V gene: TRBV18; CDR3 protein: CASSPPGTSYEQYF
J gene: TRBJ2-2; V gene: TRBV5-4; CDR3 protein: CASSLMDRATGELFF
J gene: TRBJ1-1; V gene: TRBV4-3; CDR3 protein: CASSQRDRGLTEAFF
J gene: TRBJ1-2; V gene: TRBV6-5; CDR3 protein: CASSYSRGTYGYTF